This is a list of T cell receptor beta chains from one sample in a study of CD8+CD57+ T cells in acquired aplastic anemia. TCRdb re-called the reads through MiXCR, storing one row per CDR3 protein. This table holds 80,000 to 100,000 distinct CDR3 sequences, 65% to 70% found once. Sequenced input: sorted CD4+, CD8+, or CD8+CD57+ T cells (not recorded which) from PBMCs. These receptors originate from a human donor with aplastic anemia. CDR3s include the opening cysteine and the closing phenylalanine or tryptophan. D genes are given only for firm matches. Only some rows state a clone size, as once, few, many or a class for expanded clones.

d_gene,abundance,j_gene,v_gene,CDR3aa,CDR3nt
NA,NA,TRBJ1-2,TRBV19,CASSNPPDYGYTF,TGTGCCAGTAGTAATCCACCAGACTATGGCTACACCTTC
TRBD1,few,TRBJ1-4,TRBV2,CASRPGTGTEKLFF,TGTGCCAGCAGACCCGGGACAGGGACTGAAAAACTGTTTTTT
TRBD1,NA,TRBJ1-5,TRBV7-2,CASSYQGAQGQPQHF,TGTGCCAGCTCCTATCAGGGGGCGCAGGGTCAGCCCCAGCATTTT
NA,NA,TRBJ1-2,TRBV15,CATSRDRQGMDGYTF,TGTGCCACCAGCAGAGATCGTCAGGGAATGGATGGCTACACCTTC
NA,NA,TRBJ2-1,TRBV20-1,CSARWGIYNEQLF,TGCAGTGCTAGGTGGGGGATCTACAATGAGCAGCTCTTC
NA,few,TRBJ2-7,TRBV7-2,CASSPKTSYEQYF,TGTGCCAGCAGCCCTAAAACGTCCTACGAGCAGTACTTC
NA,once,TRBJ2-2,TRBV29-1,CSVGAPNTGELFF,TGCAGCGTTGGGGCGCCGAACACCGGGGAGCTGTTTTTT
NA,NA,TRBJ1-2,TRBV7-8,CASSLMRVNYGYTF,TGTGCCAGCAGCTTGATGAGGGTTAACTATGGCTACACCTTC
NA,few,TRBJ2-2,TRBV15,CATSRDRQDNRGGYTNTGELFF,TGTGCCACCAGCAGAGATCGTCAGGATAACAGGGGGGGGTACACGAACACCGGGGAGCTGTTTTTT
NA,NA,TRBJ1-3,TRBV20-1,CSARAPSTGLAGNTIYF,TGCAGTGCTAGAGCCCCTTCGACAGGTCTTGCTGGAAACACCATATATTTT
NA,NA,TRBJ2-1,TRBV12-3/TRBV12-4,CASSFSYNEQFF,TGTGCCAGCAGCTTTTCCTACAATGAGCAGTTCTTC
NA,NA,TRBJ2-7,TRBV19,CASSRAGNPYEQHF,TGTGCCAGTAGTCGGGCCGGGAACCCCTACGAGCAGCACTTC
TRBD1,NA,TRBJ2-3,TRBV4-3,CASSQVRGPDTQYF,TGCGCCAGCAGCCAAGTGAGGGGGCCAGATACGCAGTATTTT
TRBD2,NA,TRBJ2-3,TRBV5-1,CASSLERAGVSTDTQYF,TGCGCCAGCAGCTTGGAGAGGGCGGGAGTGAGCACAGATACGCAGTATTTT
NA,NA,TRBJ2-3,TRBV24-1,CATSDFTASTDTQYF,TGTGCCACCAGTGATTTTACTGCTAGCACAGATACGCAGTATTTT
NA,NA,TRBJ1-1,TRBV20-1,CSAPRGGTEAFF,TGCAGTGCGCCCAGGGGCGGCACTGAAGCTTTCTTT
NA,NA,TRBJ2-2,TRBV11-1,CASSPIRGANTGELFF,TGTGCCAGCAGCCCCATCAGGGGAGCGAACACCGGGGAGCTGTTTTTT
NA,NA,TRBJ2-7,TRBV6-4,CASSRYRGPYEQYF,TGTGCCAGCAGTCGGTACAGAGGGCCCTACGAGCAGTACTTC